This T cell receptor (beta chain) was recorded in a study of human T cells and chemical hapten exposure. Across the whole study: Recorded diagnoses among the mostly female patients were alopecia areata, totalis or universalis. Variation in per-sample TCR yields came mainly from small pooled library volume differences. Findings and caveats of the study: The study found that DPC sensitization did not change TCRs above 1 in 1000 frequency.

With respect to this clonotype: Its antigen is currently unknown.

Library preparation tagged each individual cDNA molecule with a unique molecular identifier. TCRdb independently ran MiXCR on the RACE reads; one entry per CDR3 protein. In the table there are about 89,000 distinct CDR3 sequences, 10% to 15% of which are singletons. Noted time point: patch test 3, about 24 weeks after DPC sensitization. Treatment denoted: therapeutic diphenylcyclopropenone sensitization with weekly scalp DPC. The CDR3 runs 14 residues. CDR1 is SGDLS and CDR2 is YYNGEE in the germline V gene. V lost 0 bases, J lost 5 bases, and 11 bases lay in between. The clonotype originates from a woman between 50 and 59 years old with alopecia areata. Some clones in this sample may be carry-over from other donors' samples. The sample was whole blood, taken in connection with sensitization to the hapten diphenylcyclopropenone (DPC). This chain links TRBV9 with TRBJ2-5, with D possibly TRBD2 on 5 matching bases. CDR3 residues: CASSVVDYSETQYF. DNA for the CDR3: TGTGCCAGCAGCGTAGTTGACTATTCGGAGACCCAGTACTTC.